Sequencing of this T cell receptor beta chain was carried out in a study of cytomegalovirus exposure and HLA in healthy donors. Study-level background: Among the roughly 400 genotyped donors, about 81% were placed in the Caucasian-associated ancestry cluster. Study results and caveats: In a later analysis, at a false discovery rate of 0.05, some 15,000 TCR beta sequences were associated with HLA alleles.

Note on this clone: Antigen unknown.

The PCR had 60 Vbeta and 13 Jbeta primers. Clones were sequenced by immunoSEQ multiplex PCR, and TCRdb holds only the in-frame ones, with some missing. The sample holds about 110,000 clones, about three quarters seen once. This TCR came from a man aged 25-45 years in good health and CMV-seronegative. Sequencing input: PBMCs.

The chain's CDR3 is CASSLGTGAAYEQYF. The CDR3, as DNA: TGCGCCAGCAGCCTCGGGACAGGGGCCGCCTACGAGCAGTACTTC. The J gene is TRBJ2-7, the V gene TRBV5-1, with 10 bases matching TRBD1. Germline loops: CDR1 SGHRS, CDR2 YFSETQ. V shed 4 bases, J shed 2 bases, and the junction held 6 bases outside the gene matches. There are 15 residues in the CDR3.